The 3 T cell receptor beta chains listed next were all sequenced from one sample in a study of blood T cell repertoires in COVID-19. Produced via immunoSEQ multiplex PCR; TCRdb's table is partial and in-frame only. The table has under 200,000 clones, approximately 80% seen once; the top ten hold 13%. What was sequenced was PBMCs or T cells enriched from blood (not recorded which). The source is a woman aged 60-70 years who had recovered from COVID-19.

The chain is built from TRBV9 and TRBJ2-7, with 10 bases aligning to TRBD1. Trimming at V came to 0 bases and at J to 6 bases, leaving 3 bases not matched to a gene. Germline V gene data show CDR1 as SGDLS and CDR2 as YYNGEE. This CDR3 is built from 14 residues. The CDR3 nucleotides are TGTGCCAGCAGCGTAGCGACAGGGGGCGGCGAGCAGTACTTC. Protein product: CASSVATGGGEQYF.

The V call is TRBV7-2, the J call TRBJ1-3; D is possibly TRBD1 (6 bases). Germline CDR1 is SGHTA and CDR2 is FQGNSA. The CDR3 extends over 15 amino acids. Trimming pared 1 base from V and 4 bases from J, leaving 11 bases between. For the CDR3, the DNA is TGTGCCAGCAGCTTAGGTGTGGGACAAGGAAACACCATATATTTT. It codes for CASSLGVGQGNTIYF.

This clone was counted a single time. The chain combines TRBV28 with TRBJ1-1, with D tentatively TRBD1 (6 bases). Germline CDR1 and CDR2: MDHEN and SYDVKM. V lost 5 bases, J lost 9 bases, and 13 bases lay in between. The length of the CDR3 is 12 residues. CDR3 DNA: TGTGCCAGCAGTCCACTGACAGGACAAGCTTTCTTT. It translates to CASSPLTGQAFF.